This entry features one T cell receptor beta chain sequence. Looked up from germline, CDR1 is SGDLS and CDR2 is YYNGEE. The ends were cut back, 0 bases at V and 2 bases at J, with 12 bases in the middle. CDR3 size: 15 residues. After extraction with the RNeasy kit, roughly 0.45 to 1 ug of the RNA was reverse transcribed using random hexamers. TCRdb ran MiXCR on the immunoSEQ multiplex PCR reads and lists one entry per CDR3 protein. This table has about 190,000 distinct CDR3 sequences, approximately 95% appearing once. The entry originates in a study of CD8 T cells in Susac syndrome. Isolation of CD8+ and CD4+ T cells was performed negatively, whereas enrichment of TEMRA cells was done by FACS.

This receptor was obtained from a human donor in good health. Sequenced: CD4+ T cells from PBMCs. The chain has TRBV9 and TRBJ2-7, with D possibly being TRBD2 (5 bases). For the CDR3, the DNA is TGTGCCAGCAGCGTAGTCTCGGGGAAGCCCTACGAGCAGTACTTC. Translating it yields CASSVVSGKPYEQYF. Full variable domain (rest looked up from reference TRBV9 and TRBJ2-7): DSGVTQTPKHLITATGQRVTLRCSPRSGDLSVYWYQQSLDQGLQFLIQYYNGEERAKGNILERFSAQQFPDLHSELNLSSLELGDSALYFCASSVVSGKPYEQYFGPGTRLTVT.